The 27 T cell receptor beta chains in this list originate from one sample, sequenced in a study of T cells in Graves' hyperthyroidism and ophthalmopathy. Amplified regions were TCR beta CDR3 sequences from RNA transcripts. First-round RT-PCR with HTBI primers amplified the TCR CDR3 region. TCRdb reprocessed the multiplex PCR reads with MiXCR, giving one entry per CDR3 protein. The sample contains a few hundred thousand distinct CDR3 sequences, about 14% of which appear only once. The sequenced material came from blood. These receptors came from a woman aged 40-49 years with Graves' hyperthyroidism that later progressed to Graves' ophthalmopathy.

This clonotype came up many times. The gene calls are TRBV4-1 and TRBJ1-2; D possibly corresponds to TRBD1 (5 bases). Germline V gene data show CDR1 as MGHRA and CDR2 as YSYEKL. The CDR3 runs to 15 residues. V lost 4 bases and J lost 2, with 14 bases in between. The CDR3 DNA reads TGCGCCAGCAGCCTCTTGGGACGGAGAAACTATGGCTACACCTTC. Translating it yields CASSLLGRRNYGYTF.

This clonotype was counted at least ten times. A read error may produce the germline difference seen at one junction end. The chain links TRBV19 to TRBJ2-7; D is possibly TRBD1 or TRBD2 (5 bases each). Germline V gene data show CDR1 as LNHDA and CDR2 as SQIVND (reference sequence). The CDR3 covers 15 residues. CDR3 in DNA: TGTGCCAGTAGTGTAGACGGGGCGGCGGTCGGCGAGCAGTACTTC. Translated, it gives CASSVDGAAVGEQYF.

This clonotype was recorded many times. CDR3 coding DNA: TGTGCCAGCAGCTTAACAACGGGACTAGCGGGAGGGCCAGATGAGCAGTTCTTC. As protein: CASSLTTGLAGGPDEQFF. This chain uses TRBV7-9 with TRBJ2-1, with 16 nucleotides matching TRBD2. Germline CDR1 SEHNR, CDR2 FQNEAQ (reference sequence). V trimming: 2 bases; J trimming: 8 bases; junction bases outside the gene matches: 9. The CDR3 is made up of 18 amino acids.

This clonotype was picked up many times. A read error may produce the germline difference seen at one junction end. This rearrangement joins TRBV7-7 to TRBJ2-5; D unresolved. The length of the CDR3 is 14 residues. Germline V CDR1 and CDR2: SSHAT, FNYEAQ (reference sequence). CDR3 in DNA: TGTGCTAGCAGCTTAAGCCAGTTTCCAGAGAACCAGTACTTC. Translation: CASSLSQFPENQYF. The variable domain in full, with the rest retrieved from reference TRBV7-7 and TRBJ2-5, is GAGVSQSPRYKVTKRGQDVTLRCDPISSHATLYWYQQALGQGPEFLTYFNYEAQPDKSGLPSDRFSAERPEGSISTLTIQRTEQRDSAMYRCASSLSQFPENQYFGPGTRLLVL.

This clonotype was found a few times. The chain uses TRBV20-1 and TRBJ1-1; D uncertain. Trimming stripped 0 bases from V and 0 bases from J, with 8 bases between. The CDR3 consists of 14 residues. CDR1 is DFQATT, CDR2 SNEGSKA, per germline (reference sequence). The CDR3 nucleotides are TGCAGTGCTAGAGATCAGGACCTGAACACTGAAGCTTTCTTT. This sequence encodes CSARDQDLNTEAFF.

This clonotype was seen a handful of times. The chain carries TRBV13 and TRBJ2-5; no clear D gene. In germline, CDR1 is PRHDT, CDR2 FYEKMQ (reference sequence). V lost 0 bases, J lost 0 bases, and 11 bases lay in between. The CDR3 runs 16 residues. The CDR3 reads CASSLGLNLYQETQYF. DNA for the CDR3: TGTGCCAGCAGCTTAGGACTTAACCTTTACCAAGAGACCCAGTACTTC.

The chain has TRBV10-3 and TRBJ1-6, with D perhaps matching TRBD1 (5 bases). This CDR3 contains 14 residues. Trimming stripped 6 bases from V and 8 bases from J, with 14 bases between. CDR1 ENHRY and CDR2 SYGVKD come from the germline V gene. The CDR3 DNA reads TGTGCCATCAGAACCGGGACGTGGGATTCACCCCTCCACTTT. It is translated as CAIRTGTWDSPLHF.

The chain has TRBV2 and TRBJ2-1; TRBD2 matches at 12 bases. This CDR3 is built from 17 residues. With V trimmed by 6 bases and J by 6 bases, 12 bases remained unmatched. Per germline, CDR1 SNHLY and CDR2 FYNNEI. CDR3 DNA sequence: TGTGCCAGCAGGCACGGGACTAGCGGGCCCCAGGCCAATGAGCAGTTCTTC. This codes for CASRHGTSGPQANEQFF. The complete variable domain, with remaining parts taken from reference TRBV2 and TRBJ2-1, reads EPEVTQTPSHQVTQMGQEVILRCVPISNHLYFYWYRQILGQKVEFLVSFYNNEISEKSEIFDDQFSVERPDGSNFTLKIRSTKLEDSAMYFCASRHGTSGPQANEQFFGPGTRLTVL.

This clonotype appeared once. This chain joins TRBV2 and TRBJ1-4; the D gene is possibly TRBD1 (6 bases). The CDR3 has 16 residues. Germline V lookup: CDR1 SNHLY, CDR2 FYNNEI. Trimming shortened V by 6 bases and J by 7 bases, and 21 bases separated the two germline ends. CDR3 in DNA: TGTGCCAGCAGCAAAAGGCCCCCGGGGGGCGGTGAAAAACTGTTTTTT. Translation: CASSKRPPGGGEKLFF.

The genes are TRBV7-2 and TRBJ2-1; TRBD2 aligns across 9 bases. V gave up 0 bases and J gave up 10 bases; unmatched junction bases: 10. The CDR3 loop spans 16 amino acids. The germline CDR1 and CDR2 sequences are SGHTA and FQGNSA. CDR3 sequence reads: CASSLARSSGIGEQFF. The CDR3, as DNA: TGTGCCAGCAGCTTAGCGCGGTCTAGCGGGATAGGCGAGCAGTTCTTC.

This clonotype has at least ten counts. The chain uses TRBV7-6 and TRBJ2-1; the D is unclear. V was cut by 2 bases and J by 6 bases, with 11 bases left in between. CDR1 is SGHVS, CDR2 FNYEAQ, per germline. The CDR3 totals 14 residues. CDR3 residues: CASSLSDTGNEQFF. DNA of the CDR3: TGTGCCAGCAGCTTAAGTGATACGGGCAATGAGCAGTTCTTC. Full variable domain (outside the CDR3, taken from reference TRBV7-6 and TRBJ2-1): GAGVSQSPRYKVTKRGQDVALRCDPISGHVSLYWYRQALGQGPEFLTYFNYEAQQDKSGLPNDRFSAERPEGSISTLTIQRTEQRDSAMYRCASSLSDTGNEQFFGPGTRLTVL.

This clonotype came up many times. V usage is TRBV19 and J usage is TRBJ2-5, with D perhaps matching TRBD1 (7 bases). The V gene lost 3 bases and the J gene lost 4 bases, with 12 bases spanning the gap. CDR3 length: 14 residues. Germline-derived CDR1 and CDR2 are LNHDA and SQIVND (reference sequence). The CDR3 protein is CASSMEGARETQYF. The CDR3 nucleotides read TGTGCCAGTAGTATGGAGGGGGCCAGAGAGACCCAGTACTTC.

This clonotype was seen repeatedly, ten times or more. The V call is TRBV18, the J call TRBJ1-1; 7 nucleotides align to TRBD1. Germline V lookup: CDR1 KGHSH, CDR2 LQKENI. The CDR3 loop spans 14 amino acids. Trimming took 3 bases from V and 3 from J; bases not matched to a gene: 4. The CDR3 is CASSPQGGHTEAFF. The CDR3 DNA sequence: TGTGCCAGCTCACCGCAGGGGGGCCACACTGAAGCTTTCTTT. Full variable domain (outside the CDR3, taken from reference TRBV18 and TRBJ1-1): NAGVMQNPRHLVRRRGQEARLRCSPMKGHSHVYWYRQLPEEGLKFMVYLQKENIIDESGMPKERFSAEFPKEGPSILRIQQVVRGDSAAYFCASSPQGGHTEAFFGQGTRLTVV.

The chain uses TRBV28 and TRBJ1-5, with D maybe TRBD1 (5 bases). Near its end, the DNA agrees better with TRBJ2-3, so the J call may be wrong. The CDR3 sequence is 15 residues long. Germline loops: CDR1 MDHEN, CDR2 SYDVKM. Written as DNA, the CDR3 is TGTGCCAGCAGTCCATCCACAAGTACAACGACAGCCCAGTATTTT. Amino acids: CASSPSTSTTTAQYF.

The genes are TRBV9 and TRBJ2-3; maybe TRBD2 (5 bases). V was pared by 8 bases and J by 0 bases, with 16 bases between. The germline V gene encodes CDR1 SGDLS and CDR2 YYNGEE. The length of the CDR3 is 15 residues. CDR3 DNA sequence: TGTGCCAGTACACCCCCGGGGAGCAGCACAGATACGCAGTATTTT. Protein product: CASTPPGSSTDTQYF.

This clonotype was recorded many times. The rearrangement links TRBV7-2 to TRBJ2-1, with D possibly matching TRBD1 (5 bases). V lost 7 bases and J 0 bases, leaving 19 bases between the germline ends. The CDR3 consists of 17 residues. Germline lookup yields CDR1 SGHTA and CDR2 FQGNSA. This CDR3 is CASTTRAVSYSYNEQFF. Here the CDR3 DNA reads TGTGCCAGCACCACCAGGGCAGTTTCCTACTCCTACAATGAGCAGTTCTTC.

This clonotype was counted a few times. V and J are TRBV28 and TRBJ2-7; possibly TRBD2 for D (6 bases). The CDR3 is 14 residues long. The germline V gene encodes CDR1 MDHEN and CDR2 SYDVKM. V lost 9 bases, J lost 4 bases, and 19 bases lay in between. CDR3 nucleotide sequence: TGTGCCAGTCGAACCGGGACTCTTATTTACGAGCAGTACTTC. The encoded protein is CASRTGTLIYEQYF.

In its sample, this clonotype was seen many times. V gene TRBV10-3 combines with J gene TRBJ2-3; 10 bases map to TRBD1. Germline CDR1 is ENHRY and CDR2 is SYGVKD. The CDR3 runs 15 residues. Trimming took 5 bases from V and 5 from J; bases not matched to a gene: 7. The CDR3 here is CAISSPGQGLDTQYF. The CDR3 DNA reads TGTGCCATCAGTTCCCCGGGACAGGGGTTAGATACGCAGTATTTT.

The sample holds many counts of this clonotype. The V and J genes are TRBV19 and TRBJ2-5; 8 nucleotides align to TRBD1. Germline values: CDR1 LNHDA, CDR2 SQIVND (reference sequence). The junction had 1 base not matched to a gene; V was cut back by 4 bases and J by 0 bases. This CDR3 has 14 amino acids. CDR3 sequence: CASSRTGYQETQYF. The DNA for the CDR3 is TGTGCCAGTAGTAGGACAGGGTACCAAGAGACCCAGTACTTC.

This clonotype has a count of ten or more. The CDR3 loop reads CASSLASGTYQETQYF. CDR3 nucleotides: TGCGCCAGCAGTCTTGCTAGCGGTACCTACCAAGAGACCCAGTACTTC. The genes are TRBV5-1 and TRBJ2-5, with 7 positions matching TRBD2. The V gene's germline CDR1 is SGHRS and CDR2 YFSETQ. Germline trimming cut 5 bases from V and 0 bases from J; bases unmatched to any gene: 10. The CDR3 contains 16 residues.

The J gene is TRBJ2-5, the V gene TRBV20-1; D not resolved. Trimming pared 1 base from V and 3 bases from J, leaving 12 bases between. Germline V gene sequence: CDR1 DFQATT, CDR2 SNEGSKA (reference sequence). This CDR3 spans 14 amino acids. CDR3 DNA sequence: TGCAGTGCTAGAGGGTTCGGCAGCGAAGAGACCCAGTACTTC. The encoded protein is CSARGFGSEETQYF.

This clonotype was seen many times. This chain uses TRBV2 with TRBJ2-7, with D maybe TRBD1 (5 bases). This CDR3 comprises 13 residues. V was clipped by 2 bases and J by 2 bases, with 7 bases between them. CDR1 and CDR2 (germline): SNHLY, FYNNEI. For the CDR3, the DNA is TGTGCCAGCAGTGAACGACAGACCTACGAGCAGTACTTC. It translates to CASSERQTYEQYF.

This clonotype was detected many times. The chain uses TRBV12-3 or TRBV12-4 and TRBJ1-1, with TRBD1 as a possible D gene (6 bases). Trimming removed 6 bases at V and 0 bases at J, with 14 bases between. This CDR3 spans 15 amino acids. The CDR3 nucleotides read TGTGCCAGCAGCCCTTTCGGACAGCTGAACACTGAAGCTTTCTTT. As protein: CASSPFGQLNTEAFF.

The rearrangement links TRBV27 to TRBJ1-2, with a possible D match to TRBD1 (5 bases). The CDR3 loop spans 14 amino acids. Germline assignment: CDR1 MNHEY and CDR2 SMNVEV (reference sequence). Trimming shortened V by 6 bases and J by 0 bases, and 11 bases separated the two germline ends. CDR3 region: CASRQGFSNYGYTF. DNA of the CDR3: TGTGCCAGCAGGCAGGGATTTTCTAACTATGGCTACACCTTC.

In its sample, this clonotype was seen many times. This chain joins TRBV29-1 and TRBJ2-1, with D hard to call. Germline-derived CDR1 and CDR2 are SQVTM and ANQGSEA. V lost 8 bases and J lost 5, with 16 bases in between. The CDR3 covers 13 residues. CDR3 loop: CSSVRAAHNEQFF. Written as DNA, the CDR3 is TGCAGCTCAGTAAGGGCCGCCCACAATGAGCAGTTCTTC.

In this sample, this clonotype turned up many times. The chain has TRBV5-1 and TRBJ2-1; 7 positions agree with TRBD1. CDR1 and CDR2 (germline): SGHRS, YFSETQ. The CDR3 consists of 14 residues. Trimming removed 3 bases from V and 4 bases from J; junction bases left unmatched: 4. In DNA, the CDR3 is TGCGCCAGCAGCTACGGACAGGTATACAATGAGCAGTTCTTC. This sequence encodes CASSYGQVYNEQFF.

Of note for this clonotype: A much larger clone is a single base away; this may be a read error. This chain connects TRBV5-6 to TRBJ2-1; 9 bases align to TRBD2. There are 15 residues in the CDR3. V shed 3 bases and J 5 bases; nucleotides not matched to a gene: 6. The germline V gene has CDR1 SGHDT and CDR2 YYEEEE. CDR3 sequence (DNA): TGTGCCAGCAGCTCGACTAGCGGCGGGCACAATGAGCAGTTCTTC. It translates to CASSSTSGGHNEQFF.